These 32 T cell receptor beta chains were sequenced from one sample in a study of CD8 T cells in ankylosing spondylitis. TCRdb re-called the 5' RACE reads with MiXCR, one entry per CDR3 protein. The sample consists of about 360,000 distinct CDR3 sequences, 20% to 25% of them appearing once. The specimen sequenced was blood, either unsorted or a sorted T cell fraction (not recorded which). These receptors all come from a male donor with ankylosing spondylitis or in good health (not recorded which).

This clonotype was seen a few times. The chain employs TRBV29-1 and TRBJ2-1, with 9 bases lining up with TRBD1. V shed 7 bases, J shed 5 bases, and the junction held 6 bases outside the gene matches. Germline CDR1 SQVTM, CDR2 ANQGSEA. CDR3 length equals 13 residues. The DNA of the CDR3 is TGCAGCGCCCCGGGACAGGGAAACAATGAGCAGTTCTTC. It is translated as CSAPGQGNNEQFF.

The CDR3 spells CASRGGINQPQHF. DNA of the CDR3: TGTGCCAGCAGGGGAGGGATCAATCAGCCCCAGCATTTT. V gene TRBV12-3 or TRBV12-4 combines with J gene TRBJ1-5; D is ambiguous. There are 13 residues in the CDR3. Trimming removed 6 bases from V and 3 bases from J, with 9 bases in between.

The CDR3 sequence is CASSPPGGTGELFF. CDR3 in DNA: TGTGCCAGCAGTCCGCCCGGCGGCACCGGGGAGCTGTTTTTT. The J gene is TRBJ2-2, the V gene TRBV28, with D unresolved. The length of the CDR3 is 14 residues. V lost 5 bases and J lost 4, with 11 bases in between. Germline V gives CDR1 MDHEN, CDR2 SYDVKM.

The chain joins TRBV20-1 to TRBJ2-7; 7 nucleotides align to TRBD2. The CDR3 loop spans 15 amino acids. From germline, CDR1 is DFQATT and CDR2 SNEGSKA (reference sequence). V was clipped by 5 bases and J by 2 bases; unmatched bases: 12. CDR3 loop: CSAREVVAATYEQYF. The CDR3 DNA is TGCAGTGCTCGGGAGGTGGTAGCGGCGACCTACGAGCAGTACTTC.

V usage is TRBV7-9 and J usage is TRBJ2-3; TRBD2 aligns across 8 bases. This CDR3 has 15 residues. V gave up 3 bases and J gave up 2 bases; unmatched junction bases: 4. CDR1 and CDR2 from the germline V gene are SEHNR and FQNEAQ (reference sequence). CDR3 residues: CASSLTGGFTDTQYF. The CDR3 bases are TGTGCCAGCAGCTTGACGGGGGGGTTCACAGATACGCAGTATTTT. The full variable domain, in which reference TRBV7-9 and TRBJ2-3 provide the parts outside the CDR3, is DTGVSQNPRHKITKRGQNVTFRCDPISEHNRLYWYRQTLGQGPEFLTYFQNEAQLEKSRLLSDRFSAERPKGSFSTLEIQRTEQGDSAMYLCASSLTGGFTDTQYFGPGTRLTVL.

This clonotype has more than one count but fewer than ten. CDR3 residues: CSVEGNNEQFF. CDR3 sequence (DNA): TGCAGCGTTGAAGGGAACAATGAGCAGTTCTTC. The chain carries TRBV29-1 and TRBJ2-1; D call uncertain. Germline V gene data show CDR1 as SQVTM and CDR2 as ANQGSEA. Between the trimmed V and J ends, which lost 1 base and 5 bases, there was a span of 3 bases. The CDR3 sequence is 11 residues long.

The chain joins TRBV6-1 to TRBJ2-7; D call uncertain. V lost 6 bases to trimming and J lost 0 bases, with 15 bases between them. The germline gives CDR1 MNHNS, CDR2 SASEGT. CDR3 size: 15 residues. CDR3 bases: TGTGCCAGCAGAACCTTCAACCTTAACTCCTACGAGCAGTACTTC. It encodes CASRTFNLNSYEQYF.

V and J are TRBV12-3 or TRBV12-4 and TRBJ2-7; tentative D call: TRBD1 (6 bases). The CDR3 runs to 14 residues. V was pared by 5 bases and J by 2 bases, with 13 bases between. The CDR3 loop reads CASSGTSVPYEQYF. CDR3 bases: TGTGCCAGCAGTGGGACATCTGTTCCCTACGAGCAGTACTTC.

This clonotype was picked up a small number of times. This sequence joins TRBV9 and TRBJ1-6, with D tentatively TRBD1 (5 bases). Trimming took 6 bases from V and 8 from J, leaving 12 bases between them. Per germline, CDR1 SGDLS and CDR2 YYNGEE. The CDR3 has 13 amino acids. The CDR3 region has the DNA TGTGCCAGCAATACACCAGGGTATTCACCCCTCCACTTT. This encodes CASNTPGYSPLHF. Full variable domain (missing parts from reference TRBV9 and TRBJ1-6): DSGVTQTPKHLITATGQRVTLRCSPRSGDLSVYWYQQSLDQGLQFLIQYYNGEERAKGNILERFSAQQFPDLHSELNLSSLELGDSALYFCASNTPGYSPLHFGNGTRLTVT.

The rearrangement joins TRBV9 to TRBJ1-1, with D perhaps matching TRBD1 (5 bases). This CDR3 is built from 17 residues. Germline lookup yields CDR1 SGDLS and CDR2 YYNGEE. V lost 3 bases, J lost 3 bases, and 21 bases lay in between. CDR3 nucleotide sequence: TGTGCCAGCAGCGCCTCCGGGACGCCCCCCGTGGACACTGAAGCTTTCTTT. Its translation: CASSASGTPPVDTEAFF.

This clonotype was observed a handful of times. The chain has TRBV27 and TRBJ2-7; no reliable D call. Germline CDR1 reads MNHEY; CDR2 reads SMNVEV (reference sequence). V was shortened by 6 bases and J by 0 bases, with 9 bases between the two germline ends. The CDR3 has 13 residues. The CDR3 DNA sequence: TGTGCCAGCAGCTCCCGCGGCTCCTACGAGCAGTACTTC. Amino acids: CASSSRGSYEQYF.

This clonotype was observed at least ten times. This chain connects TRBV29-1 to TRBJ1-1; D is undetermined. Trimming took off 8 bases at V and 4 bases at J, with 11 bases between the two ends. Germline V CDR1 and CDR2: SQVTM, ANQGSEA. The length of the CDR3 is 11 residues. This chain's CDR3 is CSIRWGTEAFF. CDR3 nucleotide sequence: TGCAGCATCCGATGGGGCACTGAAGCTTTCTTT. Based on the CDR3 plus reference TRBV29-1 and TRBJ1-1, the full variable domain is SAVISQKPSRDICQRGTSLTIQCQVDSQVTMMFWYRQQPGQSLTLIATANQGSEATYESGFVIDKFPISRPNLTFSTLTVSNMSPEDSSIYLCSIRWGTEAFFGQGTRLTVV.

This chain uses TRBV28 with TRBJ2-1; tentatively, D is TRBD2 (5 bases). Trimming took 6 bases from V and 10 from J, leaving 16 bases between them. Germline V CDR1 and CDR2: MDHEN, SYDVKM. The CDR3 length is 13 residues. The CDR3 reads CASRQQGLEEQFF. The CDR3 region has the DNA TGTGCCAGCAGACAACAAGGACTGGAAGAGCAGTTCTTC.

The V and J genes are TRBV27 and TRBJ2-4; 10 bases match TRBD2. The CDR3 covers 16 residues. V trimming: 0 bases; J trimming: 4 bases; junction bases outside the gene matches: 3. Per the germline V gene, CDR1 is MNHEY and CDR2 is SMNVEV (reference sequence). The DNA for the CDR3 is TGTGCCAGCAGTTTATCGCTAGCGGGGGTTAAAAACATTCAGTACTTC. The encoded protein is CASSLSLAGVKNIQYF.

This clonotype occurred a few times. The chain couples TRBV6-5 to TRBJ2-2; D is perhaps TRBD2 (5 bases). With 6 bases removed from V and 2 bases from J, the gap between germline ends came to 10 bases. Germline V lookup: CDR1 MNHEY, CDR2 SVGAGI. The CDR3 is 14 amino acids. CDR3 region: CASSLGINTGELFF. CDR3 nucleotide sequence: TGTGCCAGCAGCCTCGGGATCAACACCGGGGAGCTGTTTTTT.

The V gene is TRBV2, the J gene TRBJ2-3, with 11 bases lining up with TRBD2. This CDR3 has 16 residues. The V gene end was trimmed by 4 bases and the J gene end by 5 bases; junction bases not matched to a gene: 8. Germline assignment: CDR1 SNHLY and CDR2 FYNNEI. CDR3 in amino acids: CASSGISGGVIDTQYF. In DNA form, the CDR3 reads TGTGCCAGCAGTGGGATTAGCGGGGGGGTTATAGATACGCAGTATTTT.

The chain links TRBV19 to TRBJ2-7; no clear D gene. Germline V gives CDR1 LNHDA, CDR2 SQIVND (reference sequence). The length of the CDR3 is 13 residues. V dropped 6 bases and J dropped 2 bases, with 11 bases sitting between them. The chain's CDR3 is CASSFLVTYEQYF. DNA for the CDR3: TGTGCCAGTAGCTTCCTCGTGACCTACGAGCAGTACTTC.

In this sample, this clonotype turned up many times. The V and J genes are TRBV6-4 and TRBJ2-1; 10 bases are shared with TRBD2. Trimming at V came to 6 bases and at J to 3 bases, leaving 2 bases not matched to a gene. Germline CDR1 reads MRHNA; CDR2 reads SNTAGT. The CDR3 runs 14 residues. The CDR3 region has the DNA TGTGCCAGCAGCAGCGGGGGGGACTACAATGAGCAGTTCTTC. Translation: CASSSGGDYNEQFF.

This clonotype turned up a few times. CDR3 nucleotides: TGTGCCAGCAGTTTAGGGCTAGCGGGCGAGATATTCTTC. Translating gives CASSLGLAGEIFF. This chain connects TRBV12-3 or TRBV12-4 to TRBJ2-1, with TRBD2 matching 8 bases. Germline trimming cut 1 base from V and 16 bases from J; bases unmatched to any gene: 9. The CDR3 has 13 amino acids.

This clonotype turned up a few times. For the CDR3, the DNA is TGCAGCGTTTCAACAGGGGCTTCTAGCGGGGGGGCACCCGCCGGGGAGCTGTTTTTT. Translating gives CSVSTGASSGGAPAGELFF. This rearrangement joins TRBV29-1 to TRBJ2-2; TRBD2 aligns across 12 bases. In germline, CDR1 is SQVTM, CDR2 ANQGSEA. Trimming cost V 5 bases and J 6 bases; bases outside gene matches: 19. The CDR3 extends over 19 amino acids.

Written as DNA, the CDR3 is TGTGCCATCAGGGACAAGGGCACAGATACGCAGTATTTT. Encoded protein: CAIRDKGTDTQYF. The rearrangement links TRBV10-3 to TRBJ2-3; a weak D match, TRBD1 (5 bases). Trimming took off 6 bases at V and 1 base at J, with 8 bases between the two ends. The CDR3 has 13 amino acids. Per the germline V gene, CDR1 is ENHRY and CDR2 is SYGVKD.

This clonotype was seen a few times. The chain joins TRBV20-1 to TRBJ2-1, with 14 bases that match TRBD2. Germline-derived CDR1 and CDR2 are DFQATT and SNEGSKA (reference sequence). The length of the CDR3 is 17 residues. The V segment lost 3 bases and the J segment 1 base; nucleotides outside the gene matches: 5. CDR3 in DNA: TGCAGTGCTAGGATGGGGACTAGCGGGGGATCCTACAATGAGCAGTTCTTC. Translation gives CSARMGTSGGSYNEQFF.

The chain employs TRBV6-1 and TRBJ1-1, with 10 nucleotides matching TRBD1. Trimming cost V 4 bases and J 7 bases; bases outside gene matches: 3. Germline values: CDR1 MNHNS, CDR2 SASEGT. The CDR3 contains 13 residues. CDR3: CASSGQGAGEAFF. CDR3 coding DNA: TGTGCCAGCAGTGGACAGGGGGCTGGTGAAGCTTTCTTT.

This clonotype was detected only a few times. The rearrangement uses TRBV12-3 or TRBV12-4 and TRBJ2-7, with 7 positions matching TRBD1. Trimming removed 6 bases from V and 4 bases from J; junction bases left unmatched: 6. The CDR3 runs 13 residues. The chain's CDR3 is CASSRDRGYEQYF. The CDR3 DNA reads TGTGCCAGCAGCAGGGACAGAGGGTACGAGCAGTACTTC.

This clonotype was observed a few times. This rearrangement joins TRBV11-2 to TRBJ2-7; D is uncertain. CDR3 size: 14 residues. V was shortened by 0 bases and J by 4 bases, with 10 bases between the two germline ends. Germline lookup yields CDR1 SGHAT and CDR2 FQNNGV. The CDR3 nucleotides read TGTGCCAGCAGCTTAGACGGGCCCTTATACGAGCAGTACTTC. As protein: CASSLDGPLYEQYF.

The V and J genes are TRBV11-2 and TRBJ2-7, with 7 bases aligning to TRBD2. The CDR3 is made up of 13 amino acids. The V gene's germline CDR1 is SGHAT and CDR2 FQNNGV. V shed 5 bases, J shed 6 bases, and the junction held 7 bases outside the gene matches. CDR3 DNA: TGTGCCAGCAGCCCCGGGGGGTTCGGCGAGCAGTACTTC. It specifies CASSPGGFGEQYF.

This sequence joins TRBV9 and TRBJ2-1; D may match TRBD1 or TRBD2 (5 bases each). The CDR3 has 16 residues. The germline gives CDR1 SGDLS, CDR2 YYNGEE. Trimming took off 0 bases at V and 0 bases at J, with 10 bases between the two ends. The DNA of the CDR3 is TGTGCCAGCAGCGTAGCGGGGCTGAGCTCCTACAATGAGCAGTTCTTC. It specifies CASSVAGLSSYNEQFF. Based on the CDR3 plus reference TRBV9 and TRBJ2-1, the full variable domain is DSGVTQTPKHLITATGQRVTLRCSPRSGDLSVYWYQQSLDQGLQFLIQYYNGEERAKGNILERFSAQQFPDLHSELNLSSLELGDSALYFCASSVAGLSSYNEQFFGPGTRLTVL.

This clonotype was recorded a few times. The CDR3 is CSASRTAGGGTQYF. The CDR3 DNA follows: TGCAGTGCTAGCCGTACAGCGGGAGGGGGGACCCAGTACTTC. The chain recombines TRBV20-1 with TRBJ2-5, with TRBD2 matching 10 bases. This CDR3 region has 14 residues. The germline gives CDR1 DFQATT, CDR2 SNEGSKA (reference sequence). The J segment lost 7 bases and the V segment lost 3 bases, leaving 8 bases of the junction unmatched.

This clonotype has at least ten counts. The chain links TRBV29-1 to TRBJ2-1, with 11 bases matching TRBD2. Trimming cost V 6 bases and J 6 bases; bases outside gene matches: 1. The CDR3 covers 12 residues. Germline V gene lookup returns CDR1 SQVTM and CDR2 ANQGSEA. CDR3 sequence (DNA): TGCAGCGTCCTAGCGGGGGGCAATGAGCAGTTCTTC. Translation: CSVLAGGNEQFF.

This clonotype was seen a handful of times. The gene calls are TRBV28 and TRBJ1-2, with TRBD1 identical over 10 bases. Germline V lookup: CDR1 MDHEN, CDR2 SYDVKM. CDR3 length: 14 residues. V trimming: 10 bases; J trimming: 8 bases; junction bases outside the gene matches: 13. The CDR3 reads CAIWTGGNSRGYTF. The CDR3 DNA is TGTGCCATCTGGACAGGGGGAAATTCGCGCGGCTACACCTTC.

In its sample, this clonotype was seen a few times. The rearrangement uses TRBV12-3 or TRBV12-4 and TRBJ2-3; 7 nucleotides agree with TRBD1. Unmatched junction bases numbered 9, after V lost 6 bases and J lost 0 bases. The CDR3 is 16 residues long. CDR3 in amino acids: CASSHPGQRSTDTQYF. The CDR3 bases are TGTGCCAGCAGCCACCCGGGACAGCGTAGCACAGATACGCAGTATTTT.

This clonotype was counted a few times. The chain recombines TRBV29-1 with TRBJ2-3; D unresolved. This CDR3 spans 12 amino acids. Germline values: CDR1 SQVTM, CDR2 ANQGSEA. Trimming left V 0 bases short and J 7 bases short, with 8 bases between. CDR3 DNA: TGCAGCGTTGAAGATATCGGGTATACGCAGTATTTT. This encodes CSVEDIGYTQYF.